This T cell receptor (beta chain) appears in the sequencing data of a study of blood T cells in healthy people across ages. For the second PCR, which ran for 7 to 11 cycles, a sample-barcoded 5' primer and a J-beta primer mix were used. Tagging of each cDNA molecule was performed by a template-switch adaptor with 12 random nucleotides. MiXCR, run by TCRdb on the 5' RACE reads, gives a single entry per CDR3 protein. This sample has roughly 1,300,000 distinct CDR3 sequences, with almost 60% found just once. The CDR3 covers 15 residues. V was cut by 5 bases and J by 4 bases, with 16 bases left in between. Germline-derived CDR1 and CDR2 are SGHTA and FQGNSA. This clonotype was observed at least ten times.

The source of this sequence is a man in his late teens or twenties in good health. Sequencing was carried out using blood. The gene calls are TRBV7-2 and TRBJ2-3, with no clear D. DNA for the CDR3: TGTGCCAGCAGCCTGATGTCTCGATTTTCAGATACGCAGTATTTT. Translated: CASSLMSRFSDTQYF. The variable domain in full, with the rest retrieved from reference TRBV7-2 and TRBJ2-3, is GAGVSQSPSNKVTEKGKDVELRCDPISGHTALYWYRQSLGQGLEFLIYFQGNSAPDKSGLPSDRFSAERTGGSVSTLTIQRTQQEDSAVYLCASSLMSRFSDTQYFGPGTRLTVL.